This T cell receptor beta chain came from a study of shared clonotypes between healthy human individuals. Comment on this clone: Its target is unknown.

Study-level results: Sequencing depth was expected to influence donor clonotype sharing.

Caucasian adults residing in Nashville, Tennessee made up all the donors. There are 17 residues in the CDR3. With V trimmed by 2 bases and J by 0 bases, 6 bases remained unmatched. Germline loops: CDR1 MNHEY, CDR2 SMNVEV (reference sequence). A deep-level run was used for the assay. Genomic DNA (from each subset) was split evenly across several immunoSEQ plates. Clones were sequenced by immunoSEQ multiplex PCR, and TCRdb holds only the in-frame ones, with some missing. Among more than 1.2 million clones listed, 98% to 99% were seen once. The clonotype comes from a man aged 30-40 years in good health. V gene TRBV27 combines with J gene TRBJ1-3; 8 bases align to TRBD1. Sequencing was performed on naive CD4+ T cells sorted from blood. Subset meaning: CD45RA+ positively selected. The CDR3 nucleotides are TGTGCCAGCAGTTTACGACAGGGGCCAAGCTCTGGAAACACCATATATTTT. As protein: CASSLRQGPSSGNTIYF.